What follows are 30 T cell receptor beta chains derived from one specimen sequenced in a study of blood T cell repertoires in COVID-19. Method: immunoSEQ multiplex PCR; TCRdb's copy keeps in-frame clones and lacks some. The sample comprises nearly 200,000 clones, 84% of which are singletons, and 20% rests with the top ten. Sequences were obtained from peripheral blood. The receptors derive from a human donor in a cohort sampled during active COVID-19.

This clone is a singleton in its sample. For the CDR3, the DNA is TGTGCCAGCAGTGACAGGGGCACCGGGGAGCTGTTTTTT. This codes for CASSDRGTGELFF. The chain joins TRBV27 to TRBJ2-2, with TRBD1 identical over 8 bases. Germline CDR1 MNHEY, CDR2 SMNVEV (reference sequence). Trimming cost V 5 bases and J 4 bases; bases outside gene matches: 0. CDR3 length: 13 residues.

This clone has a single count. This sequence joins TRBV28 and TRBJ2-7; 7 bases are shared with TRBD1. Losses at the gene ends were 6 bases for V and 4 bases for J; bases not matched to a gene: 9. This CDR3 has 14 residues. CDR1 and CDR2 (germline): MDHEN, SYDVKM. CDR3 DNA sequence: TGTGCCAGCAGCCTACAGGGGCCCACGTACGAGCAGTACTTC. Residues: CASSLQGPTYEQYF.

The chain couples TRBV9 to TRBJ1-2, with D possibly being TRBD1 (5 bases). The germline V gene encodes CDR1 SGDLS and CDR2 YYNGEE. The CDR3 extends over 12 amino acids. The CDR3 DNA reads as TGTGCGAGCGGGGACTCCCTTACCCTCTACACCTTC. Residues: CASGDSLTLYTF.

The chain joins TRBV9 to TRBJ2-1, with TRBD2 matching over 9 bases. The CDR3 has 15 residues. V lost 4 bases, J lost 3 bases, and 5 bases stayed unmatched. The germline V gene has CDR1 SGDLS and CDR2 YYNGEE. For the CDR3, the DNA is TGTGCCAGCAGCCCCGGACTAGCGAGCTACAATGAGCAGTTCTTC. This translates into CASSPGLASYNEQFF.

The rearrangement uses TRBV19 and TRBJ1-5; D unresolved. CDR3 length: 13 residues. Trimming stripped 9 bases from V and 0 bases from J, with 9 bases between. Germline V lookup: CDR1 LNHDA, CDR2 SQIVND (reference sequence). This chain's CDR3 is CASRGYSNQPQHF. Here the CDR3 DNA reads TGTGCCAGCCGGGGATATAGCAATCAGCCCCAGCATTTT.

The chain joins TRBV12-3 or TRBV12-4 to TRBJ1-2; D might be TRBD1 (6 bases). V dropped 3 bases and J dropped 8 bases, with 10 bases sitting between them. The CDR3 is made up of 12 amino acids. Here the CDR3 reads CASSLGARGYTF. DNA for the CDR3: TGTGCCAGCAGTTTGGGGGCGCGGGGCTACACCTTC.

The gene calls are TRBV19 and TRBJ1-1; 9 bases map to TRBD1. The CDR3 is made up of 16 amino acids. J lost 0 bases, V lost 7 bases, and 9 bases had no gene match. CDR1 and CDR2 (germline): LNHDA, SQIVND (reference sequence). The CDR3 DNA reads TGTGCCAGTACCTCCACGGGGACAGGGATGAACACTGAAGCTTTCTTT. Protein sequence: CASTSTGTGMNTEAFF.

This clone has only one observation. The V and J genes are TRBV2 and TRBJ1-5, with D unclear. Germline V CDR1 and CDR2: SNHLY, FYNNEI. V was pared by 4 bases and J by 2 bases, with 9 bases between. This CDR3 comprises 14 residues. CDR3 region: CASSANSGNQPQHF. For the CDR3, the DNA is TGTGCCAGCAGTGCCAATTCGGGCAATCAGCCCCAGCATTTT. The full variable domain, completed using reference TRBV2 and TRBJ1-5, is EPEVTQTPSHQVTQMGQEVILRCVPISNHLYFYWYRQILGQKVEFLVSFYNNEISEKSEIFDDQFSVERPDGSNFTLKIRSTKLEDSAMYFCASSANSGNQPQHFGDGTRLSIL.

This clone was seen a few times. J is TRBJ2-7 and V is TRBV19; the match to TRBD1 covers 8 bases. Germline-derived CDR1 and CDR2 are LNHDA and SQIVND (reference sequence). The length of the CDR3 is 15 residues. V dropped 4 bases and J dropped 2; count of bases not matched to a gene: 7. CDR3 sequence: CASSSSRTGTYEQYF. In DNA, the CDR3 is TGTGCCAGTAGTAGTAGCAGGACAGGGACCTACGAGCAGTACTTC.

The chain links TRBV29-1 to TRBJ1-1; possible D gene TRBD1, 6 bases. From germline, CDR1 is SQVTM and CDR2 ANQGSEA. The CDR3 extends over 16 amino acids. V lost 4 bases to trimming and J lost 11 bases, with 29 bases between them. The CDR3 DNA follows: TGCAGCGTTGGAGGACAGCGGTCTGATAAAAGCATCCGGGCTTTCTTT. Protein product: CSVGGQRSDKSIRAFF.

V usage is TRBV18 and J usage is TRBJ1-4, with D unresolved. The CDR3 consists of 13 residues. Germline V lookup: CDR1 KGHSH, CDR2 LQKENI. The V end was cut by 5 bases, the J end by 5 bases, with 9 bases between. The chain's CDR3 is CASSARRNEKLFF. The CDR3 nucleotides are TGTGCCAGCTCAGCGAGGAGGAATGAAAAACTGTTTTTT. The complete variable domain, with remaining parts taken from reference TRBV18 and TRBJ1-4, reads NAGVMQNPRHLVRRRGQEARLRCSPMKGHSHVYWYRQLPEEGLKFMVYLQKENIIDESGMPKERFSAEFPKEGPSILRIQQVVRGDSAAYFCASSARRNEKLFFGSGTQLSVL.

The rearrangement uses TRBV5-4 and TRBJ2-5; TRBD2 matches at 16 bases. The germline V gene encodes CDR1 SGHNT and CDR2 YYREEE (reference sequence). V was pared by 4 bases and J by 5 bases, with 11 bases of the junction left unmatched. The CDR3 has 18 residues. The CDR3 DNA follows: TGTGCCAGCAGCCCGCCCGGGACTAGCGGGAGGGGGGGCGAGACCCAGTACTTC. Its translation: CASSPPGTSGRGGETQYF.

The rearrangement links TRBV6-1 to TRBJ1-5; TRBD1 matches at 10 bases. In germline, CDR1 is MNHNS, CDR2 SASEGT. V shed 3 bases and J 9 bases; nucleotides not matched to a gene: 11. CDR3 size: 16 residues. The CDR3 sequence: CASSDRYRDRGAPQHF. Written as DNA, the CDR3 is TGTGCCAGCAGTGACCGCTACCGGGACAGGGGTGCGCCCCAGCATTTT.

The CDR3 protein is CASSEAGQLTSAPQHF. As DNA, the CDR3 is TGTGCCAGCAGTGAAGCGGGACAGCTTACCTCGGCGCCCCAGCATTTT. The chain links TRBV6-1 to TRBJ1-5; the match to TRBD1 covers 7 bases. This CDR3 is 16 amino acids long. Germline CDR1 is MNHNS and CDR2 is SASEGT. The V gene end was trimmed by 0 bases and the J gene end by 9 bases; junction bases not matched to a gene: 11.

This clone has a single count. The gene calls are TRBV18 and TRBJ2-7, with D possibly matching TRBD2 (6 bases). Germline assignment: CDR1 KGHSH and CDR2 LQKENI. The CDR3 is 14 residues long. V lost 6 bases, J lost 2 bases, and 14 bases lay in between. CDR3 bases: TGTGCCAGCTCTTCCCGGGACTCTCCCTACGAGCAGTACTTC. Its translation: CASSSRDSPYEQYF.

The chain uses TRBV19 and TRBJ2-1; maybe TRBD2 (6 bases). The CDR3 contains 13 residues. Germline values: CDR1 LNHDA, CDR2 SQIVND (reference sequence). V lost 11 bases, J lost 9 bases, and 20 bases lay in between. CDR3 sequence reads: CAVPGLRGGEQFF. The CDR3 DNA reads as TGTGCCGTACCGGGACTTAGGGGAGGTGAGCAGTTCTTC. Using reference TRBV19 and TRBJ2-1 for the parts outside the CDR3, the full variable domain is DGGITQSPKYLFRKEGQNVTLSCEQNLNHDAMYWYRQDPGQGLRLIYYSQIVNDFQKGDIAEGYSVSREKKESFPLTVTSAQKNPTAFYLCAVPGLRGGEQFFGPGTRLTVL.

The V call is TRBV3-1 (or the pseudogene TRBV3-2), the J call TRBJ2-3; D call uncertain. CDR3 length: 11 residues. Between the trimmed V and J ends, which lost 8 bases and 5 bases, there was a span of 8 bases. CDR1 LGHDT and CDR2 YNNKEL come from the germline V gene (reference sequence). The CDR3 spells CASALGDTQYF. The CDR3 DNA is TGTGCCAGCGCCCTAGGAGATACGCAGTATTTT.

V and J are TRBV15 and TRBJ2-1; D not resolved. Trimming took 3 bases from V and 10 from J, leaving 19 bases between them. The CDR3 is made up of 15 amino acids. CDR1 is LNHNV, CDR2 YYDKDF, per germline (reference sequence). The CDR3 here is CATSRAQIPHTEQFF. The DNA of the CDR3 is TGTGCCACCAGCAGGGCCCAAATCCCCCACACGGAGCAGTTCTTC. Looking up the rest from reference TRBV15 and TRBJ2-1 gives the full variable domain: DAMVIQNPRYQVTQFGKPVTLSCSQTLNHNVMYWYQQKSSQAPKLLFHYYDKDFNNEADTPDNFQSRRPNTSFCFLDIRSPGLGDTAMYLCATSRAQIPHTEQFFGPGTRLTVL.

The chain uses TRBV19 and TRBJ2-7; 7 nucleotides line up with TRBD1. Germline V CDR1 and CDR2: LNHDA, SQIVND (reference sequence). The CDR3 is 19 amino acids. J was trimmed by 4 bases and V by 6 bases; bases with no gene match: 24. As DNA, the CDR3 is TGTGCCAGTAGCCCGAGTACGATAAGCAACCGGGACAGAATTTACGAGCAGTACTTC. This sequence encodes CASSPSTISNRDRIYEQYF.

CDR3 DNA sequence: TGTGCCAGCAGCTTAGGAGGTCCCCGCACAGATACGCAGTATTTT. It yields the protein CASSLGGPRTDTQYF. V and J are TRBV11-3 and TRBJ2-3; no clear D gene. Deletions cut 1 base from V and 1 base from J, with 9 bases between. CDR3 size: 15 residues. Germline CDR1 is SGHNT and CDR2 is YENEEA.

The count of this clone is one. Other nucleotide sequences in the sample specify the same CDR3. V and J are TRBV12-3 or TRBV12-4 and TRBJ1-5; TRBD1 is a possible D gene (5 bases). Trimming removed 6 bases from V and 3 bases from J, with 9 bases in between. The CDR3 is 13 amino acids. The chain's CDR3 is CASSLTDNQPQHF. Here the CDR3 DNA reads TGTGCCAGCAGCCTGACAGACAATCAGCCCCAGCATTTT.

This chain joins TRBV19 and TRBJ2-3, with a possible D match to TRBD2 (6 bases). Trimming shortened V by 6 bases and J by 2 bases, and 12 bases separated the two germline ends. From germline, CDR1 is LNHDA and CDR2 SQIVND (reference sequence). CDR3 size: 14 residues. The CDR3 region has the DNA TGTGCCAGTAGAGCTAGCGCACACACAGATACGCAGTATTTT. It translates to CASRASAHTDTQYF.

CDR3 in amino acids: CASRDRGSYEQYV. The CDR3 DNA sequence: TGCGCCAGTAGGGACAGGGGGTCCTACGAGCAGTACGTC. The V call is TRBV10-2, the J call TRBJ2-7; 11 bases are a match to TRBD1. There are 13 residues in the CDR3. J was trimmed by 1 base and V by 9 bases; bases with no gene match: 2. CDR1 and CDR2 (germline): WSHSY, SAAADI.

This sequence joins TRBV3-1 (or the pseudogene TRBV3-2) and TRBJ1-4; TRBD1 matches at 8 bases. Looked up from germline, CDR1 is LGHDT and CDR2 is YNNKEL (reference sequence). The V gene end was trimmed by 4 bases and the J gene end by 4 bases; junction bases not matched to a gene: 5. CDR3 size: 15 residues. The CDR3 DNA is TGTGCCAGCAGCCGGAAGACAGGGGTTAATGAAAAACTGTTTTTT. This codes for CASSRKTGVNEKLFF.

The chain uses TRBV15 and TRBJ1-1; 7 nucleotides agree with TRBD1. Losses at the gene ends were 5 bases for V and 4 bases for J; bases not matched to a gene: 10. This CDR3 is 15 amino acids long. The germline V gene has CDR1 LNHNV and CDR2 YYDKDF (reference sequence). DNA of the CDR3: TGTGCCACCAGCCGTTTTAAACAGGGGAGCACTGAAGCTTTCTTT. The encoded protein is CATSRFKQGSTEAFF.

The V gene is TRBV6-6, the J gene TRBJ1-3, with 10 bases matching TRBD1. Germline V gene data show CDR1 as MNHNY and CDR2 as SVGAGI (reference sequence). CDR3 length: 16 residues. Trimming at V came to 2 bases and at J to 4 bases, leaving 5 bases not matched to a gene. The chain's CDR3 is CASSYGGQGFGNTIYF. CDR3 bases: TGTGCCAGCAGTTACGGGGGACAGGGGTTCGGAAACACCATATATTTT.

The J gene is TRBJ1-2, the V gene TRBV18, with TRBD1 identical over 8 bases. Looked up from germline, CDR1 is KGHSH and CDR2 is LQKENI. The CDR3 totals 15 residues. V lost 6 bases and J lost 0; bases outside the gene matches: 6. The CDR3 DNA reads TGTGCCAGCTCTCAAAGACAGGGGCCTAACTATGGCTACACCTTC. Residues: CASSQRQGPNYGYTF.

The V call is TRBV3-1 (or the pseudogene TRBV3-2), the J call TRBJ1-2; D remains ambiguous. Germline V lookup: CDR1 LGHDT, CDR2 YNNKEL (reference sequence). CDR3 length: 13 amino acids. The V end lost 2 bases, the J end lost 8 bases, and 12 bases lay between the germline ends. The CDR3 sequence is CASSQFPVGGYTF. DNA for the CDR3: TGTGCCAGCAGCCAATTCCCTGTGGGCGGCTACACCTTC.

There are many counts of this clone. The chain links TRBV11-2 to TRBJ2-1; 12 bases are shared with TRBD2. Per the germline V gene, CDR1 is SGHAT and CDR2 is FQNNGV. The trim removed 3 bases at V and 6 bases at J, leaving 3 bases unmatched. CDR3 length: 15 residues. CDR3: CASSFSGLAGNEQFF. Written as DNA, the CDR3 is TGTGCCAGCAGCTTCTCGGGACTAGCGGGCAATGAGCAGTTCTTC.

The rearrangement links TRBV6-5 to TRBJ2-1; D remains unclear. The V end was cut by 1 base, the J end by 1 base, with 8 bases between. CDR3 length: 15 residues. CDR1 is MNHEY, CDR2 SVGAGI, per germline. CDR3 region: CASSYLAGSYNEQFF. Here the CDR3 DNA reads TGTGCCAGCAGTTACTTGGCAGGATCCTACAATGAGCAGTTCTTC.